This TCR beta chain was obtained from a study of T cells in localized non-small cell lung cancer (TCRdb year 2020). Regarding the research as a whole: The study examined T cell repertoires in 200 to 300 patients with early-stage NSCLC and compared tumors with uninvolved tumor-adjacent lungs. NSCLC patients had a mean age of around 66 years, and around 140 were male and about 98 female. The cohort comprised 200 to 300 treatment-naïve NSCLC patients with resected, localized lung tumors. Study-level results and caveats: Higher blood T cell density associated with longer overall survival, while higher adjacent-lung clonality associated with shorter survival. A median of 57 of the top 100 tumor clones turned up in the paired uninvolved adjacent lung, and approximately 30 of those clones also ranked among the top 100 of that same adjacent lung. Since the design was exploratory, TCR variables were selected using unadjusted p-values with no false-discovery rate correction. Because multi-region tumor sequencing was not performed, intratumor heterogeneity could not be ruled out. Uninvolved tumor-adjacent lung showed the highest T cell clonality, higher than tumor, which suggests more focused antigenic responses in the adjacent lung.

CDR1 and CDR2 are read off the germline V gene (reference sequence) as MNHNY and SVGAGI. Measured from the cysteine to the phenylalanine, the CDR3 is 13 residues long. The sequence is cut down to CDR3 DNA, 39 bases in frame from base 1. V and J are trimmed by 0 bases and 7 bases, and the gene matches miss 2 bases of the junction. At diagnosis, tumor, uninvolved tumor-adjacent lung and peripheral blood were collected and then preserved as a mix of FFPE and fresh-frozen material. For TCR repertoire profiling, blood samples were analyzed in the form of peripheral blood mononuclear cells. TCR beta CDR3 regions were sequenced from DNA using the immunoSEQ Assay. In the authors' own workflow: To compute T cell density, TCR beta template counts were normalized to usable DNA, which was estimated by amplifying housekeeping genes. Richness was estimated using the preseqR package, with extrapolation to 400,000 templates for PBMC samples and to 120,000 templates for tissue samples. Clonality was calculated as one minus Pielou's evenness. Tissue-enriched TCRs were identified by differential abundance testing using productive amino-acid clonotypes, minimum total count 5 and alpha 0.1. The Jaccard Index and the Morisita Overlap Index were used to measure how much the repertoires overlapped between compartments. GLIPH clustered TCR beta CDR3s with public tetramer-defined viral CDR3s; viral motifs required at least three viral sequences plus V-gene enrichment. TCRdb holds this immuneACCESS table with in-frame rearrangements only. Some clones are missing; in checked studies, unresolved V genes explain under half, and the rest has no known cause. Clone size and the V and J calls come from that table; the DNA yielded D and trimming. A total of 45,000 to 60,000 clones appear in this sample, 70% to 90% of them only once. The top ten clonotypes cover about 2.3% of the sample.

As regards this clone: No cognate antigen has been identified for it. Base quality data are lacking; no much larger clone is found one base away.

This chain is built from TRBV6-6 and TRBJ1-2; 7 bases in the junction line up with TRBD1. Sequencing used PBMCs, obtained before any cancer treatment. The sequence came from a man aged 40 to 70 with stage II lung adenocarcinoma. In nucleotide form, the sequence is TGTGCCAGCAGTTACTCCACAGGGGTTGGCTACACCTTC. This sequence encodes CASSYSTGVGYTF.